The 23 T cell receptor beta chains in this list originate from one sample, sequenced in a study of blood T cell repertoires in COVID-19. The data were produced by immunoSEQ multiplex PCR, yet TCRdb's version contains in-frame clones alone and is incomplete. The sample includes just over 150,000 clones, about 85% of them seen just once. Sequencing was done on a sample of peripheral blood. Receptors originate from a woman in her 70s with acute or convalescent COVID-19.

This chain connects TRBV6-5 to TRBJ1-2; 9 bases map to TRBD1. The CDR3 has 14 amino acids. Germline V CDR1 and CDR2: MNHEY, SVGAGI. Trimming took 6 bases from V and 5 from J; bases not matched to a gene: 7. This chain's CDR3 is CASRDRGRAYGYTF. DNA of the CDR3: TGTGCCAGCAGGGACAGGGGAAGGGCTTATGGCTACACCTTC.

The J gene is TRBJ1-2, the V gene TRBV6-2 or TRBV6-3, with a tentative D call TRBD1 (6 bases). The CDR3 is 13 amino acids. Germline V CDR1 and CDR2: MNHEY, SVGEGT. The V end lost 2 bases, the J end lost 8 bases, and 12 bases lay between the germline ends. Here the CDR3 DNA reads TGTGCCAGCAGTTACGACAGGATAACCGGCTACACCTTC. The encoded protein is CASSYDRITGYTF.

In its sample, this clone was seen once. The chain combines TRBV5-5 with TRBJ1-4; D is uncertain. With 4 bases removed from V and 7 bases from J, the gap between germline ends came to 20 bases. The CDR3 contains 16 residues. CDR1 and CDR2 (germline): SGHKS, YYEKEE (reference sequence). Written as DNA, the CDR3 is TGTGCCAGCAGCACGACCCCAACAGCGGGCGGTGAAAAACTGTTTTTT. This gives the protein CASSTTPTAGGEKLFF.

The rearrangement joins TRBV19 to TRBJ2-2; 7 bases line up with TRBD1. Trimming removed 7 bases from V and 3 bases from J; junction bases left unmatched: 2. The CDR3 has 13 amino acids. Germline V gives CDR1 LNHDA, CDR2 SQIVND (reference sequence). DNA for the CDR3: TGTGCCAGTAAGCAGGGGGACACCGGGGAGCTGTTTTTT. Its translation is CASKQGDTGELFF.

The J gene is TRBJ2-7, the V gene TRBV12-3 or TRBV12-4, with 9 bases lining up with TRBD1. Trimming cost V 1 base and J 5 bases; bases outside gene matches: 0. The CDR3 is 13 amino acids. The CDR3 DNA reads TGTGCCAGCAGTTTAGGGACAGGGGACGAGCAGTACTTC. Translation gives CASSLGTGDEQYF.

This chain joins TRBV2 and TRBJ1-4, with TRBD1 identical over 8 bases. CDR1 and CDR2 from the germline V gene are SNHLY and FYNNEI. CDR3 length equals 15 residues. V lost 4 bases, J lost 7 bases, and 8 bases stayed unmatched. CDR3 region: CASSVQGGKVEKLFF. The CDR3 bases are TGTGCCAGCAGTGTACAGGGGGGCAAGGTTGAAAAACTGTTTTTT.

The chain joins TRBV3-1 (or the pseudogene TRBV3-2) to TRBJ1-2, with TRBD1 matching 7 bases. The germline gives CDR1 LGHDT, CDR2 YNNKEL (reference sequence). This CDR3 comprises 11 residues. With 3 bases clipped from V and 13 bases from J, the junction kept 5 bases outside the gene matches. The CDR3 reads CASSHGGQITF. The CDR3 DNA reads TGTGCCAGCAGCCATGGGGGACAGATCACCTTC.

The chain links TRBV9 to TRBJ2-7; 11 bases fit TRBD1. Per the germline V gene, CDR1 is SGDLS and CDR2 is YYNGEE. Trimming at V came to 3 bases and at J to 3 bases, leaving 2 bases not matched to a gene. The CDR3 is 14 residues long. The CDR3 DNA reads TGTGCCAGCAGCGAGGGACAGGGGGTCTACGAGCAGTACTTC. Protein sequence: CASSEGQGVYEQYF.

The chain's CDR3 is CASSLSFTHSRGAMGGEAFF. Here the CDR3 DNA reads TGTGCCAGCAGTTTAAGCTTCACCCATTCACGGGGGGCGATGGGGGGTGAAGCTTTCTTT. This rearrangement joins TRBV27 to TRBJ1-1; tentative D call: TRBD1 (6 bases). This CDR3 has 20 residues. In germline, CDR1 is MNHEY, CDR2 SMNVEV (reference sequence). Trimming pared 2 bases from V and 7 bases from J, leaving 32 bases between.

The rearrangement uses TRBV7-9 and TRBJ2-1, with D possibly being TRBD1 (5 bases). The V end was cut by 3 bases, the J end by 8 bases, with 14 bases between. Germline CDR1 and CDR2: SEHNR and FQNEAQ (reference sequence). The CDR3 is 14 residues long. CDR3 in amino acids: CASSFKGRVYEQFF. CDR3 bases: TGTGCCAGCAGCTTTAAGGGCAGGGTCTATGAGCAGTTCTTC.

The J gene is TRBJ2-5, the V gene TRBV28; D perhaps matches TRBD2 (7 bases). Germline loops: CDR1 MDHEN, CDR2 SYDVKM. The CDR3 extends over 17 amino acids. Deletions cut 6 bases from V and 3 bases from J, with 23 bases between. The CDR3 DNA is TGTGCCAGCAGATCTCTCCCCGGGGGGAGGGGGGAAGAGACCCAGTACTTC. Translation: CASRSLPGGRGEETQYF.

The chain carries TRBV5-1 and TRBJ1-1; tentatively, D is TRBD1 (5 bases). This CDR3 is built from 12 residues. Per germline, CDR1 SGHRS and CDR2 YFSETQ. The V end lost 4 bases, the J end lost 4 bases, and 8 bases lay between the germline ends. This CDR3 is CASSDRGTEAFF. For the CDR3, the DNA is TGCGCCAGCAGCGACAGAGGCACTGAAGCTTTCTTT.

The rearrangement joins TRBV5-4 to TRBJ2-1; 8 bases match TRBD2. The V segment lost 4 bases and the J segment 4 bases; nucleotides outside the gene matches: 4. Germline CDR1 SGHNT, CDR2 YYREEE (reference sequence). The CDR3 covers 14 residues. The CDR3 here is CASSPGGRYNEQFF. The CDR3 nucleotides read TGTGCCAGCAGCCCGGGGGGGCGGTACAATGAGCAGTTCTTC.

The V gene is TRBV5-6, the J gene TRBJ1-2, with TRBD1 identical over 9 bases. Germline V gene sequence: CDR1 SGHDT, CDR2 YYEEEE. J lost 6 bases, V lost 3 bases, and 3 bases had no gene match. There are 13 residues in the CDR3. The CDR3, as DNA: TGTGCCAGCAGCTCCGGGACAGGGAATGGCTACACCTTC. It is translated as CASSSGTGNGYTF.

This chain links TRBV28 with TRBJ2-5; D is unresolved. Germline V lookup: CDR1 MDHEN, CDR2 SYDVKM. The CDR3 runs to 15 residues. Trimming left V 5 bases short and J 2 bases short, with 15 bases between. CDR3 sequence: CASSPGSMRQETQYF. The CDR3 nucleotides are TGTGCCAGCAGTCCCGGGTCTATGCGGCAAGAGACCCAGTACTTC.

The chain combines TRBV23-1 with TRBJ1-2; D remains unclear. TRBV23-1 is an open reading frame, and its role is uncertain. The length of the CDR3 is 13 residues. V lost 6 bases and J 4 bases, leaving 12 bases between the germline ends. The CDR3 loop is CASSMGLTYGYTF. In DNA form, the CDR3 reads TGCGCCAGCAGCATGGGCTTAACCTATGGCTACACCTTC.

This rearrangement joins TRBV11-2 to TRBJ1-6, with D maybe TRBD1 (5 bases). The germline V and J ends were trimmed by 4 bases and 1 base, with 14 bases remaining between them. The CDR3 has 17 amino acids. Germline lookup yields CDR1 SGHAT and CDR2 FQNNGV. CDR3 sequence (DNA): TGTGCCAGCAGCTCGCCGCTAGGGGCTTCCTATAATTCACCCCTCCACTTT. Translated, it gives CASSSPLGASYNSPLHF.

The J gene is TRBJ1-5, the V gene TRBV6-5; D unclear. The V and J ends lost 4 bases and 4 bases respectively, with 11 bases between them. This CDR3 comprises 14 residues. The germline V gene has CDR1 MNHEY and CDR2 SVGAGI. The CDR3 loop is CASSFSTENQPQHF. The CDR3 bases are TGTGCCAGCAGTTTCTCCACAGAGAATCAGCCCCAGCATTTT.

The rearrangement joins TRBV15 to TRBJ1-5; tentatively, D is TRBD1 (5 bases). The CDR3 loop spans 16 amino acids. Deletions cut 0 bases from V and 4 bases from J, with 13 bases between. The germline V gene encodes CDR1 LNHNV and CDR2 YYDKDF (reference sequence). Here the CDR3 DNA reads TGTGCCACCAGCAGAGATGGACCCGGGACTAATCAGCCCCAGCATTTT. This encodes CATSRDGPGTNQPQHF.

This clone was detected only once. The genes are TRBV28 and TRBJ1-1, with D tentatively TRBD1 (5 bases). The CDR3 spans 14 residues. Deletions cut 5 bases from V and 3 bases from J, with 13 bases between. Germline CDR1 reads MDHEN; CDR2 reads SYDVKM. The DNA for the CDR3 is TGTGCCAGCAGTGCGCTGGACACCTACACTGAAGCTTTCTTT. Translating gives CASSALDTYTEAFF.

This clone showed up just a few times. This chain uses TRBV2 with TRBJ1-5; 7 bases are shared with TRBD1. Germline CDR1 SNHLY, CDR2 FYNNEI. There are 15 residues in the CDR3. V trimming: 1 base; J trimming: 4 bases; junction bases outside the gene matches: 4. The CDR3 spells CASSEEGAPNQPQHF. The DNA of the CDR3 is TGTGCCAGCAGTGAAGAGGGGGCACCAAATCAGCCCCAGCATTTT.

CDR3: CASSKTVRSGYGYTF. CDR3 sequence (DNA): TGTGCCAGCAGCAAGACGGTTCGCTCGGGCTATGGCTACACCTTC. V is TRBV7-8 and J is TRBJ1-2; D uncertain. CDR3 length equals 15 residues. V shed 5 bases and J shed 4 bases, with 17 bases lying between them. From germline, CDR1 is SGHVS and CDR2 FQNEAQ.

This clone was counted a few times. This chain connects TRBV3-1 (or the pseudogene TRBV3-2) to TRBJ1-6; D is perhaps TRBD1 (6 bases). Trimming removed 4 bases at V and 0 bases at J, with 10 bases between. Germline V CDR1 and CDR2: LGHDT, YNNKEL (reference sequence). The CDR3 is made up of 16 amino acids. The chain's CDR3 is CASSPRGSSYNSPLHF. CDR3 coding DNA: TGTGCCAGCAGCCCGAGGGGGAGCTCCTATAATTCACCCCTCCACTTT.